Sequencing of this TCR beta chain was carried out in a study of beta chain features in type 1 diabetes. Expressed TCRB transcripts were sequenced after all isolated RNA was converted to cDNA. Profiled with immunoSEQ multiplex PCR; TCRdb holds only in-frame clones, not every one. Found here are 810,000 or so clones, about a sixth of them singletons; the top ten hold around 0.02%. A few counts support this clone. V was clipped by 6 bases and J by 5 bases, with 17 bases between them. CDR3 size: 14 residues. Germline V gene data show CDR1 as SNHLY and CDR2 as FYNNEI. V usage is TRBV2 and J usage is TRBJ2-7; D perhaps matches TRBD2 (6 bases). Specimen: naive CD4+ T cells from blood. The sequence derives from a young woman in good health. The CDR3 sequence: CASRPRDSIHEQYF. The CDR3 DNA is TGTGCCAGCAGGCCCCGGGACTCTATCCACGAGCAGTACTTC.